Here is one T cell receptor (beta chain) with its context. This record belongs to a study of cytomegalovirus exposure and HLA in healthy donors. 13 Jbeta primers and 60 Vbeta primers were used for the PCR. Repertoires were generated with immunoSEQ multiplex PCR, while TCRdb's copy carries only in-frame clones and drops some. The profile shows about 160,000 clones, 60% to 80% of them singletons. The sequencing sample was made of PBMCs. The receptor was isolated from a woman aged 45-59 years in good health and CMV-seropositive.

The CDR3 is CASEGLAGAPAEQYF. The CDR3 region has the DNA TGTGCCAGCGAGGGACTAGCGGGAGCCCCGGCGGAGCAGTACTTC. The V call is TRBV6-1, the J call TRBJ2-5; the match to TRBD2 covers 14 bases. Germline CDR1 and CDR2: MNHNS and SASEGT. CDR3 length: 15 amino acids. The J segment lost 11 bases and the V segment lost 8 bases, leaving 13 bases of the junction unmatched.